This passage covers 28 T cell receptor beta chains from one sample sequenced in a study of cytomegalovirus exposure and HLA in healthy donors. The PCR was carried out with 60 Vbeta primers and 13 Jbeta primers. Here immunoSEQ multiplex PCR was the method, and the copy in TCRdb shows in-frame clones only, minus some. The sample carries roughly 120,000 clones, 75% recorded once. What was sequenced was PBMCs. The receptors come from a woman under 30 in good health and CMV-seronegative.

This clone was seen only a few times. The chain couples TRBV7-8 to TRBJ2-3, with 9 bases matching TRBD2. The V gene end was trimmed by 5 bases and the J gene end by 6 bases; junction bases not matched to a gene: 12. CDR1 is SGHVS, CDR2 FQNEAQ, per germline. The CDR3 extends over 16 amino acids. Here the CDR3 reads CASSPAGGAAYDTQYF. In DNA, the CDR3 is TGTGCCAGCAGCCCCGCGGGGGGGGCGGCGTACGATACGCAGTATTTT.

This chain links TRBV28 with TRBJ2-1; 8 positions match TRBD2. This CDR3 has 15 residues. The J segment lost 0 bases and the V segment lost 6 bases, leaving 4 bases of the junction unmatched. CDR1 is MDHEN, CDR2 SYDVKM, per germline. The CDR3 nucleotides are TGTGCCAGCAGCCGCGGGGGGAGCTCCTACAATGAGCAGTTCTTC. Protein sequence: CASSRGGSSYNEQFF.

The genes are TRBV4-1 and TRBJ2-7, with D uncertain. V was shortened by 3 bases and J by 5 bases, with 14 bases between the two germline ends. The CDR3 spans 14 residues. Germline loops: CDR1 MGHRA, CDR2 YSYEKL. This CDR3 reads CASSQRQGRHEQYF. CDR3 nucleotide sequence: TGCGCCAGCAGCCAGAGGCAAGGTCGCCACGAGCAGTACTTC.

V and J are TRBV19 and TRBJ2-7, with 9 nucleotides matching TRBD1. There are 12 residues in the CDR3. Germline V lookup: CDR1 LNHDA, CDR2 SQIVND (reference sequence). The V segment lost 7 bases and the J segment 4 bases; nucleotides outside the gene matches: 2. The CDR3 DNA sequence: TGTGCCAGTAAGGACAGGGGTTACGAGCAGTACTTC. Translation: CASKDRGYEQYF.

The chain uses TRBV4-1 and TRBJ2-5; 8 nucleotides line up with TRBD2. Per germline, CDR1 MGHRA and CDR2 YSYEKL. Losses at the gene ends were 0 bases for V and 2 bases for J; bases not matched to a gene: 11. This CDR3 is built from 18 residues. CDR3 coding DNA: TGCGCCAGCAGCCAAGATCGGGGTAGCGGGGCCTCGCAAGAGACCCAGTACTTC. Translated, it gives CASSQDRGSGASQETQYF.

This clone appeared a single time. The CDR3 DNA follows: TGCGCCAGCACGAATCGGGGGACGAACACTGAAGCTTTCTTT. It is translated as CASTNRGTNTEAFF. The chain combines TRBV5-1 with TRBJ1-1; D possibly corresponds to TRBD1 (5 bases). Germline V CDR1 and CDR2: SGHRS, YFSETQ. V lost 6 bases to trimming and J lost 1 base, with 13 bases between them. The CDR3 runs 14 residues.

The DNA of the CDR3 is TGTGCCAGCAGTTACCTGACAGGGTGGGAGACCCAGTACTTC. Translation gives CASSYLTGWETQYF. The chain carries TRBV28 and TRBJ2-5; 7 nucleotides match TRBD1. This CDR3 comprises 14 residues. With 4 bases clipped from V and 5 bases from J, the junction kept 7 bases outside the gene matches. The germline gives CDR1 MDHEN, CDR2 SYDVKM.

V and J are TRBV5-1 and TRBJ2-1; a weak D match, TRBD1 (5 bases). Per germline, CDR1 SGHRS and CDR2 YFSETQ. The CDR3 loop spans 14 amino acids. Trimming took off 2 bases at V and 4 bases at J, with 10 bases between the two ends. In DNA, the CDR3 is TGCGCCAGCAGCTTCGAGACAGTTTACAATGAGCAGTTCTTC. This codes for CASSFETVYNEQFF.

V gene TRBV5-1 combines with J gene TRBJ1-1; D gene uncertain. This CDR3 has 12 residues. Trimming removed 5 bases at V and 2 bases at J, with 7 bases between. Germline lookup yields CDR1 SGHRS and CDR2 YFSETQ. The CDR3 sequence is CASREGNTEAFF. The CDR3 bases are TGCGCCAGCAGGGAGGGAAACACTGAAGCTTTCTTT. Filled out from reference TRBV5-1 and TRBJ1-1, the complete variable domain reads KAGVTQTPRYLIKTRGQQVTLSCSPISGHRSVSWYQQTPGQGLQFLFEYFSETQRNKGNFPGRFSGRQFSNSRSEMNVSTLELGDSALYLCASREGNTEAFFGQGTRLTVV.

This clone came up once. The V and J genes are TRBV30 and TRBJ1-1; D possibly corresponds to TRBD1 (5 bases). V lost 4 bases, J lost 4 bases, and 16 bases lay in between. The CDR3 spans 14 residues. Germline CDR1 reads GTSNPN; CDR2 reads SVGIG (reference sequence). The CDR3 DNA is TGTGCCTGGACAAGGGGTGGTATTGTCACTGAAGCTTTCTTT. Translation: CAWTRGGIVTEAFF.

The chain links TRBV27 to TRBJ1-2, with 8 bases identical to TRBD1. This CDR3 contains 18 residues. Germline CDR1 and CDR2: MNHEY and SMNVEV (reference sequence). V dropped 9 bases and J dropped 0; count of bases not matched to a gene: 18. CDR3 loop: CASRRGIHGTGTNYGYTF. DNA for the CDR3: TGTGCCAGTCGGAGGGGTATACACGGGACAGGAACTAACTATGGCTACACCTTC.

This clone appeared a single time. The rearrangement joins TRBV28 to TRBJ1-5, with unresolved D. The CDR3 loop spans 16 amino acids. V dropped 3 bases and J dropped 2 bases, with 14 bases sitting between them. Germline V gene lookup returns CDR1 MDHEN and CDR2 SYDVKM. In nucleotides, the CDR3 is TGTGCCAGCAGTTTCGCGACCGGGAGTGGCAATCAGCCCCAGCATTTT. Translating gives CASSFATGSGNQPQHF.

Points on this clone: Without the conserved terminal phenylalanine or tryptophan, this CDR3 likely stems from a read error. The chain is built from TRBV6-5 and TRBJ1-1; the D gene is possibly TRBD1 (6 bases). The germline V gene has CDR1 MNHEY and CDR2 SVGAGI. CDR3 length: 15 amino acids. The germline V and J ends were trimmed by 5 bases and 0 bases, with 13 bases remaining between them. CDR3: CASSKRGTLNTEAFV. The CDR3 nucleotides read TGTGCCAGCAGTAAACGTGGGACATTGAACACTGAAGCTTTCGTT.

V usage is TRBV10-3 and J usage is TRBJ1-4; D is perhaps TRBD1 (5 bases). Per the germline V gene, CDR1 is ENHRY and CDR2 is SYGVKD. V lost 6 bases and J 4 bases, leaving 9 bases between the germline ends. The length of the CDR3 is 13 residues. CDR3 sequence reads: CAISLGLNEKLFF. The CDR3 nucleotides are TGTGCCATCAGCCTGGGACTTAATGAAAAACTGTTTTTT.

The gene calls are TRBV5-5 and TRBJ1-4; possible D gene TRBD1, 5 bases. The V and J ends lost 2 bases and 3 bases respectively, with 8 bases between them. The CDR3 extends over 14 amino acids. The germline CDR1 and CDR2 sequences are SGHKS and YYEKEE (reference sequence). This chain's CDR3 is CASSLWGANEKLFF. In DNA form, the CDR3 reads TGTGCCAGCAGCTTATGGGGGGCTAATGAAAAACTGTTTTTT.

The rearrangement links TRBV7-9 to TRBJ2-3; D ambiguous. Germline V gene lookup returns CDR1 SEHNR and CDR2 FQNEAQ (reference sequence). V shed 7 bases and J shed 2 bases, with 7 bases lying between them. This CDR3 spans 12 amino acids. CDR3 bases: TGTGCCAGCAACTCCGTCACAGATACGCAGTATTTT. Its protein is CASNSVTDTQYF.

This clone has only a few counts. The rearrangement links TRBV5-6 to TRBJ1-2, with 7 nucleotides matching TRBD1. The J segment lost 4 bases and the V segment lost 4 bases, leaving 10 bases of the junction unmatched. Germline loops: CDR1 SGHDT, CDR2 YYEEEE. CDR3 size: 15 residues. CDR3 sequence (DNA): TGTGCCAGCAGCATGGACAGAAGGGACAGCTATGGCTACACCTTC. Its translation: CASSMDRRDSYGYTF.

J is TRBJ1-4 and V is TRBV6-1, with 7 positions matching TRBD1. Germline CDR1 is MNHNS and CDR2 is SASEGT. This CDR3 spans 17 amino acids. The V gene end was trimmed by 3 bases and the J gene end by 7 bases; junction bases not matched to a gene: 14. The CDR3 coding sequence is TGTGCCAGCAGTGACCACGGACAGGATCCGGCCATTGAAAAACTGTTTTTT. Translation gives CASSDHGQDPAIEKLFF.

The rearrangement joins TRBV6-5 to TRBJ1-2; 7 bases align to TRBD1. The CDR3 covers 14 residues. The trim removed 5 bases at V and 6 bases at J, leaving 9 bases unmatched. Germline assignment: CDR1 MNHEY and CDR2 SVGAGI. As DNA, the CDR3 is TGTGCCAGCAGTACCCAAGGGGGCTCCGATGGCTACACCTTC. Its translation: CASSTQGGSDGYTF.

The J gene is TRBJ2-7, the V gene TRBV9, with TRBD1 matching over 9 bases. CDR1 and CDR2 from the germline V gene are SGDLS and YYNGEE. CDR3 length equals 15 residues. J lost 3 bases, V lost 3 bases, and 7 bases had no gene match. The CDR3 DNA reads TGTGCCAGCAGCGCGGGGGGACAGGGTCACTACGAGCAGTACTTC. Amino acids: CASSAGGQGHYEQYF. The full variable domain, in which reference TRBV9 and TRBJ2-7 provide the parts outside the CDR3, is DSGVTQTPKHLITATGQRVTLRCSPRSGDLSVYWYQQSLDQGLQFLIQYYNGEERAKGNILERFSAQQFPDLHSELNLSSLELGDSALYFCASSAGGQGHYEQYFGPGTRLTVT.

The rearrangement uses TRBV27 and TRBJ1-1; 9 bases line up with TRBD1. After removal of 5 bases from V and 6 bases from J, the junction contained 4 bases not matched to a gene. CDR1 is MNHEY and CDR2 is SMNVEV in the germline V gene (reference sequence). This CDR3 is 13 amino acids long. Written as DNA, the CDR3 is TGTGCCAGCAGTCCACAGGGGGCTCCTGAAGCTTTCTTT. Protein sequence: CASSPQGAPEAFF.

The rearrangement links TRBV19 to TRBJ2-2, with 7 bases that match TRBD1. The germline gives CDR1 LNHDA, CDR2 SQIVND (reference sequence). Unmatched junction bases numbered 5, after V lost 5 bases and J lost 2 bases. The CDR3 extends over 15 amino acids. CDR3 sequence reads: CASSVTGVNTGELFF. The CDR3 DNA is TGTGCCAGTAGTGTAACAGGGGTCAACACCGGGGAGCTGTTTTTT.

The chain links TRBV4-1 to TRBJ1-2; D possibly corresponds to TRBD1 (5 bases). Germline V gene data show CDR1 as MGHRA and CDR2 as YSYEKL. The CDR3 length is 16 residues. The V end lost 1 base, the J end lost 12 bases, and 24 bases lay between the germline ends. The chain's CDR3 is CASSQVVQGRTLRHTF. Here the CDR3 DNA reads TGCGCCAGCAGCCAAGTCGTCCAGGGCCGAACCTTAAGACACACCTTC.

CDR3 sequence reads: CASSLQGADTQYF. The CDR3 DNA reads TGTGCCAGCAGTTTGCAGGGGGCAGATACGCAGTATTTT. This chain links TRBV28 with TRBJ2-3; TRBD1 matches at 7 bases. V dropped 3 bases and J dropped 4; count of bases not matched to a gene: 1. Germline V lookup: CDR1 MDHEN, CDR2 SYDVKM. The CDR3 has 13 amino acids.

The CDR3 sequence: CASSRGNYYEQYF. CDR3 nucleotide sequence: TGTGCCAGCAGCCGCGGGAATTACTACGAGCAGTACTTC. The chain joins TRBV7-6 to TRBJ2-7; TRBD2 might be the D (6 bases). Deletions cut 5 bases from V and 3 bases from J, with 11 bases between. Germline-derived CDR1 and CDR2 are SGHVS and FNYEAQ. This CDR3 comprises 13 residues.

Turning to this clone: One end of the junction is discordant with germline, which a read error may explain. This chain connects TRBV6-1 to TRBJ1-5; tentatively, D is TRBD1 (5 bases). The CDR3 runs 14 residues. The germline V gene encodes CDR1 MNHNS and CDR2 SASEGT. Here the CDR3 reads CASTETRVPQPQHF. The CDR3 DNA sequence: TGTGCCAGCACTGAAACCAGGGTACCTCAGCCCCAGCATTTT.

This clone was counted between two and nine times. The rearrangement links TRBV5-6 to TRBJ1-2; D is unclear. The V gene's germline CDR1 is SGHDT and CDR2 YYEEEE. Trimming left V 0 bases short and J 6 bases short, with 12 bases between. This CDR3 comprises 14 residues. DNA for the CDR3: TGTGCCAGCAGCTTGGGGGGTCACGGGGATGGCTACACCTTC. Residues: CASSLGGHGDGYTF. Looking up the rest from reference TRBV5-6 and TRBJ1-2 gives the full variable domain: DAGVTQSPTHLIKTRGQQVTLRCSPKSGHDTVSWYQQALGQGPQFIFQYYEEEERQRGNFPDRFSGHQFPNYSSELNVNALLLGDSALYLCASSLGGHGDGYTFGSGTRLTVV.

J is TRBJ1-2 and V is TRBV27, with D perhaps matching TRBD1 (6 bases). The CDR3 runs to 13 residues. Germline V CDR1 and CDR2: MNHEY, SMNVEV (reference sequence). Trimming took 3 bases from V and 9 from J, leaving 14 bases between them. CDR3 DNA sequence: TGTGCCAGCAGTTTTCTCCGGACAGACCGCTACACCTTC. This translates into CASSFLRTDRYTF.